One sample yielded the 29 T cell receptor beta chains listed below, sequenced in a study of CD8+CD57+ T cells in acquired aplastic anemia. Patients selected for sequencing had displayed CD8+CD57+ cell expansion by flow cytometry. The template for TCR beta VDJ and CDR3 sequence profiling was genomic DNA. Via MiXCR, TCRdb re-called the reads, giving one row per CDR3 protein. Of some 150,000 distinct CDR3 sequences listed, 70% to 75% are singletons. The sample was sorted CD4+, CD8+, or CD8+CD57+ T cells (not recorded which) from PBMCs. The receptor source for this set is a human donor with aplastic anemia.

The chain combines TRBV29-1 with TRBJ2-7, with 7 bases lining up with TRBD1. The CDR3 sequence is 13 residues long. Germline CDR1 reads SQVTM; CDR2 reads ANQGSEA. Trimming cost V 2 bases and J 2 bases; bases outside gene matches: 3. CDR3 region: CSVERGQPYEQYF. In DNA, the CDR3 is TGCAGCGTTGAAAGGGGACAGCCCTACGAGCAGTACTTC.

This chain joins TRBV6-5 and TRBJ2-1, with D uncertain. The CDR3 sequence is 12 residues long. CDR1 and CDR2 (germline): MNHEY, SVGAGI. V was clipped by 5 bases and J by 5 bases, with 7 bases between them. The CDR3 loop is CASSTRDNEQFF. The CDR3 DNA is TGTGCCAGCAGTACCCGGGACAATGAGCAGTTCTTC.

Points on this clonotype: Its ends do not fully match the called genes, so a read error is possible. The rearrangement links TRBV7-9 to TRBJ1-1, with 12 bases aligning to TRBD1. CDR1 SEHNR and CDR2 FQNEAQ come from the germline V gene (reference sequence). The CDR3 length is 15 residues. In nucleotides, the CDR3 is TGTGCCAGCAGCTACGGTATACCTCCGGGACAGGGGGCCTCGTTT. Its protein is CASSYGIPPGQGASF.

The chain has TRBV19 and TRBJ1-2, with TRBD1 as a possible D gene (6 bases). The V gene lost 6 bases and the J gene lost 9 bases, with 11 bases spanning the gap. From germline, CDR1 is LNHDA and CDR2 SQIVND (reference sequence). The CDR3 totals 11 residues. The CDR3 protein is CASRYDRRYTF. The CDR3 DNA follows: TGTGCCAGTAGATATGACAGGCGCTACACCTTC.

The genes are TRBV11-2 and TRBJ1-6, with 9 bases lining up with TRBD1. The V and J ends lost 0 bases and 10 bases, in that order; junction bases with no gene match: 10. The CDR3 spans 17 residues. Germline lookup yields CDR1 SGHAT and CDR2 FQNNGV. The CDR3 bases are TGTGCCAGCAGCTTAGATCTTCCGGGACAGGGAGGGTCACCCCTCCACTTT. Translated: CASSLDLPGQGGSPLHF.

V is TRBV10-3 and J is TRBJ1-1; D not resolved. The CDR3 is 13 amino acids. Looked up from germline, CDR1 is ENHRY and CDR2 is SYGVKD. CDR3 nucleotide sequence: TGTGCAAGCCCCGAAGATGGGGACACTGAAGCTTTCTTT. Translation: CASPEDGDTEAFF.

This clonotype has a handful of counts. V and J are TRBV20-1 and TRBJ2-7; D might be TRBD1 (6 bases). The V gene lost 6 bases and the J gene lost 6 bases, with 21 bases spanning the gap. CDR1 DFQATT and CDR2 SNEGSKA come from the germline V gene (reference sequence). The CDR3 sequence is 14 residues long. DNA of the CDR3: TGCAGTGCCCGGGTTCAGGGGAAGCTGGGCGAGCAGTACTTC. Translating gives CSARVQGKLGEQYF.

This clonotype was observed at least ten times. The rearrangement joins TRBV6-1 to TRBJ2-1; 7 bases are a match to TRBD1. The ends lost 7 bases at V and 3 bases at J; junction bases unmatched: 6. Germline V gives CDR1 MNHNS, CDR2 SASEGT. This CDR3 is built from 14 residues. The CDR3 sequence is CASTPGQDYNEQFF. In DNA, the CDR3 is TGTGCCAGCACTCCAGGACAGGACTACAATGAGCAGTTCTTC.

The chain uses TRBV7-8 and TRBJ2-3; 9 bases agree with TRBD2. V lost 6 bases and J lost 4; bases outside the gene matches: 8. The CDR3 contains 15 residues. The germline gives CDR1 SGHVS, CDR2 FQNEAQ. For the CDR3, the DNA is TGTGCCAGCAGTTTACTGGGCGGGGGGGCAGATACGCAGTATTTT. This encodes CASSLLGGGADTQYF.

This clonotype was counted at least ten times. The chain is built from TRBV6-2 or TRBV6-3 and TRBJ2-7; 7 bases map to TRBD2. Germline-derived CDR1 and CDR2 are MNHEY and SVGEGT. This CDR3 comprises 16 residues. V lost 7 bases, J lost 0 bases, and 12 bases stayed unmatched. The CDR3 is CASTEASGPPSYEQYV. CDR3 coding DNA: TGTGCCAGCACGGAGGCTAGCGGCCCCCCCTCCTACGAGCAGTACGTC.

This clonotype was recorded only once. This rearrangement joins TRBV10-3 to TRBJ2-3, with 8 bases lining up with TRBD2. The germline gives CDR1 ENHRY, CDR2 SYGVKD. CDR3 size: 16 residues. Trimming at V came to 7 bases and at J to 3 bases, leaving 12 bases not matched to a gene. The CDR3, as DNA: TGTGCCATCACCCCGTCGCGAAAGCGGGAGACAGATACGCAGTATTTT. It is translated as CAITPSRKRETDTQYF.

A few counts support this clonotype. V usage is TRBV20-1 and J usage is TRBJ1-6; D possibly corresponds to TRBD1 (5 bases). Germline CDR1 reads DFQATT; CDR2 reads SNEGSKA (reference sequence). This CDR3 comprises 15 residues. Trimming took 7 bases from V and 5 from J, leaving 18 bases between them. This chain's CDR3 is CSVHPVGGDNSPLHF. CDR3 nucleotides: TGCAGTGTCCATCCGGTGGGGGGAGATAATTCACCCCTCCACTTT.

In its sample, this clonotype was seen a few times. This chain uses TRBV7-8 with TRBJ2-7, with TRBD2 matching over 13 bases. V was pared by 5 bases and J by 5 bases, with 6 bases of the junction left unmatched. Germline CDR1 SGHVS, CDR2 FQNEAQ. This CDR3 region has 15 residues. CDR3 region: CASSPWTSGSDEQYF. CDR3 bases: TGTGCCAGCAGCCCCTGGACTAGCGGGAGCGACGAGCAGTACTTC. Together with reference TRBV7-8 and TRBJ2-7, the CDR3 gives the full variable domain: GAGVSQSPRYKVAKRGQDVALRCDPISGHVSLFWYQQALGQGPEFLTYFQNEAQLDKSGLPSDRFFAERPEGSVSTLKIQRTQQEDSAVYLCASSPWTSGSDEQYFGPGTRLTVT.

The genes are TRBV29-1 and TRBJ2-7; TRBD2 aligns across 7 bases. Germline values: CDR1 SQVTM, CDR2 ANQGSEA. V was pared by 3 bases and J by 5 bases, with 4 bases of the junction left unmatched. There are 12 residues in the CDR3. In nucleotides, the CDR3 is TGCAGCGTTGAGCGGGGGACCCACGAGCAGTACTTC. Encoded protein: CSVERGTHEQYF.

The sample holds one count of this clonotype. CDR3 loop: CARLKMGTFRGRVYGYTF. The CDR3 DNA reads TGTGCCAGGCTGAAGATGGGGACTTTCAGGGGGCGGGTCTATGGCTACACCTTC. The gene calls are TRBV5-8 and TRBJ1-2, with TRBD1 matching over 8 bases. The CDR3 loop spans 18 amino acids. The germline gives CDR1 SGHTS, CDR2 YDEGEE. Germline trimming cut 8 bases from V and 4 bases from J; bases unmatched to any gene: 22.

V is TRBV2 and J is TRBJ1-1, with TRBD1 matching over 7 bases. This CDR3 spans 15 amino acids. Per the germline V gene, CDR1 is SNHLY and CDR2 is FYNNEI. V was pared by 3 bases and J by 4 bases, with 8 bases of the junction left unmatched. In nucleotides, the CDR3 is TGTGCCAGCAGTGATTTGGGACAGAAAGGCACTGAAGCTTTCTTT. Translating gives CASSDLGQKGTEAFF.

The V gene is TRBV9, the J gene TRBJ2-1; D is possibly TRBD1 (6 bases). V lost 2 bases and J lost 6, with 12 bases in between. CDR1 is SGDLS, CDR2 YYNGEE, per germline. This CDR3 contains 14 residues. The CDR3 DNA sequence: TGTGCCAGCAGCGTCCAGGGGAGTAGCAATGAGCAGTTCTTC. As protein: CASSVQGSSNEQFF. Together with reference TRBV9 and TRBJ2-1, the CDR3 gives the full variable domain: DSGVTQTPKHLITATGQRVTLRCSPRSGDLSVYWYQQSLDQGLQFLIQYYNGEERAKGNILERFSAQQFPDLHSELNLSSLELGDSALYFCASSVQGSSNEQFFGPGTRLTVL.

The V gene is TRBV5-1, the J gene TRBJ1-1, with 8 bases identical to TRBD1. J lost 3 bases, V lost 0 bases, and 4 bases had no gene match. Germline CDR1 SGHRS, CDR2 YFSETQ. The CDR3 extends over 15 amino acids. The CDR3 region is CASSLDPGGYTEAFF. The CDR3 DNA is TGCGCCAGCAGCTTGGATCCAGGGGGCTACACTGAAGCTTTCTTT.

The CDR3 region is CATRGTHNEQFF. CDR3 DNA: TGTGCCACCAGAGGGACCCACAATGAGCAGTTCTTC. The chain has TRBV24-1 and TRBJ2-1; possibly TRBD1 or TRBD2 for D (5 bases each). Germline V CDR1 and CDR2: KGHDR, SFDVKD. Trimming left V 7 bases short and J 5 bases short, with 8 bases between. The CDR3 extends over 12 amino acids.

CDR3 loop: CASSSSGGLGTETQYF. The CDR3 DNA sequence: TGTGCCAGCAGCTCAAGCGGGGGGCTGGGGACAGAGACCCAGTACTTC. The chain joins TRBV5-6 to TRBJ2-5; 9 bases agree with TRBD2. Germline CDR1 SGHDT, CDR2 YYEEEE. CDR3 length: 16 amino acids. V shed 3 bases, J shed 4 bases, and the junction held 10 bases outside the gene matches.

This chain links TRBV29-1 with TRBJ2-7; 7 bases are shared with TRBD2. Germline V gene sequence: CDR1 SQVTM, CDR2 ANQGSEA. V lost 8 bases and J lost 3; bases outside the gene matches: 13. There are 14 residues in the CDR3. The CDR3 here is CSSEATGEGYEQYF. CDR3 nucleotides: TGCAGCAGTGAAGCGACCGGGGAGGGCTACGAGCAGTACTTC.

This clonotype was detected a few times. The CDR3 DNA sequence: TGCAGTGCCCCCGTAGGCAATGAGCAGTTCTTC. Translation gives CSAPVGNEQFF. The chain couples TRBV20-1 to TRBJ2-1; D not resolved. The CDR3 runs 11 residues. Trimming cost V 6 bases and J 6 bases, with 9 bases left between them. CDR1 is DFQATT, CDR2 SNEGSKA, per germline (reference sequence).

J is TRBJ1-5 and V is TRBV19; the D gene is possibly TRBD1 (6 bases). Trimming took off 5 bases at V and 0 bases at J, with 11 bases between the two ends. This CDR3 is 15 amino acids long. Germline V lookup: CDR1 LNHDA, CDR2 SQIVND (reference sequence). CDR3 protein: CASSLYRDSNQPQHF. The CDR3 DNA sequence: TGTGCCAGTAGTCTCTACAGGGATAGCAATCAGCCCCAGCATTTT.

This chain joins TRBV25-1 and TRBJ1-4; a possible D gene is TRBD1 (5 bases). Looked up from germline, CDR1 is MGHDK and CDR2 is SYGVNS. This CDR3 comprises 13 residues. Trimming took 4 bases from V and 10 from J, leaving 13 bases between them. CDR3 region: CASSGGPPGKLFF. DNA for the CDR3: TGTGCCAGCAGTGGGGGACCCCCGGGAAAACTGTTTTTT.

V gene TRBV10-3 combines with J gene TRBJ1-1, with D maybe TRBD1 (6 bases). The CDR3 spans 14 residues. V was shortened by 3 bases and J by 6 bases, with 14 bases between the two germline ends. Germline CDR1 is ENHRY and CDR2 is SYGVKD. In DNA, the CDR3 is TGTGCCATCAGTGAACCTACAGGGACGCCTGAAGCTTTCTTT. Protein sequence: CAISEPTGTPEAFF.

In this sample, this clonotype turned up a few times. The chain uses TRBV7-9 and TRBJ2-7, with unresolved D. V was shortened by 5 bases and J by 6 bases, with 17 bases between the two germline ends. CDR3 length: 14 amino acids. Germline V CDR1 and CDR2: SEHNR, FQNEAQ (reference sequence). The CDR3 is CASSPPKTVSEQYF. CDR3 coding DNA: TGTGCCAGCAGCCCCCCAAAAACGGTCAGCGAGCAGTACTTC.

The chain has TRBV2 and TRBJ2-3; D is uncertain. CDR3 length equals 14 residues. Germline CDR1 reads SNHLY; CDR2 reads FYNNEI. The V and J ends lost 7 bases and 4 bases respectively, with 15 bases between them. Written as DNA, the CDR3 is TGTGCCAGCAATACTGGTCCCTCCGCAGATACGCAGTATTTT. As protein: CASNTGPSADTQYF.

The CDR3 DNA reads as TGTGCCATCAGGCAACTAGCGGGAGGGCCCGATGAGCAGTTCTTC. It encodes CAIRQLAGGPDEQFF. The chain is built from TRBV10-3 and TRBJ2-1, with TRBD2 identical over 13 bases. Trimming took 6 bases from V and 8 from J; bases not matched to a gene: 7. Looked up from germline, CDR1 is ENHRY and CDR2 is SYGVKD. CDR3 length equals 15 residues.

The gene calls are TRBV24-1 and TRBJ2-5; 7 bases are shared with TRBD2. There are 17 residues in the CDR3. After removal of 0 bases from V and 4 bases from J, the junction contained 10 bases not matched to a gene. Germline V gene sequence: CDR1 KGHDR, CDR2 SFDVKD. The CDR3 bases are TGTGCCACCAGTGATTTGGTTGGACTAGATGGGCGAGAGACCCAGTACTTC. It is translated as CATSDLVGLDGRETQYF.